These 17 T cell receptor beta chains share one sample of origin, sequenced in a study of CD8+CD57+ T cells in acquired aplastic anemia. TCR beta VDJ and CDR3 profiling used genomic DNA as template. TCRdb passed the reads through MiXCR, listing each CDR3 protein once. The sample carries some 170,000 distinct CDR3 sequences, about two thirds recorded once. The authors sequenced patients whose flow cytometry had shown CD8+CD57+ cell expansion. Sequencing used sorted CD4+, CD8+, or CD8+CD57+ T cells (not recorded which) from PBMCs. The source of these receptors is a human donor with aplastic anemia.

This sequence joins TRBV20-1 and TRBJ1-4; a possible D gene is TRBD1 (5 bases). The CDR3 is 14 residues long. Trimming removed 3 bases from V and 4 bases from J, with 12 bases in between. Germline loops: CDR1 DFQATT, CDR2 SNEGSKA (reference sequence). CDR3 sequence: CSASRGSLNEKLFF. The CDR3 DNA reads as TGCAGTGCTAGTCGGGGCAGCCTTAATGAAAAACTGTTTTTT.

Concerning this clonotype: An end of the junction does not agree with germline; a read error may underlie this. V and J are TRBV30 and TRBJ1-5; tentatively, D is TRBD1 (6 bases). Germline V lookup: CDR1 GTSNPN, CDR2 SVGIG (reference sequence). The CDR3 runs 12 residues. DNA for the CDR3: TGTGTCTGGGGGGGCAGCAATCAGCCCCAGCATTTT. Amino acids: CVWGGSNQPQHF.

With regard to this clonotype: Compared with germline, one end of the junction differs, possibly owing to a read error. The J gene is TRBJ2-3, the V gene TRBV6-4; TRBD2 aligns across 13 bases. There are 15 residues in the CDR3. Germline values: CDR1 MRHNA, CDR2 SNTAGT. This CDR3 reads CASSDGTSGADAQYF. CDR3 nucleotides: TGTGCCAGCAGTGACGGGACTAGCGGGGCAGATGCGCAGTATTTT.

V is TRBV11-2 and J is TRBJ2-7; TRBD2 might be the D (6 bases). V gave up 3 bases and J gave up 7 bases, with 22 bases separating them. The CDR3 has 16 residues. Germline lookup yields CDR1 SGHAT and CDR2 FQNNGV. CDR3 in amino acids: CASSFIRAGPTGEQYF. CDR3 DNA sequence: TGTGCCAGCAGCTTTATCCGGGCGGGACCCACGGGGGAGCAGTACTTC.

This clonotype showed up just a few times. V gene TRBV6-5 combines with J gene TRBJ1-1; 9 nucleotides match TRBD1. Germline trimming cut 5 bases from V and 4 bases from J; bases unmatched to any gene: 8. Germline V CDR1 and CDR2: MNHEY, SVGAGI. The CDR3 length is 15 residues. For the CDR3, the DNA is TGTGCCAGCAGTCAGAACAGGGGGCGAGGCACTGAAGCTTTCTTT. This encodes CASSQNRGRGTEAFF.

The V call is TRBV9, the J call TRBJ2-3, with D perhaps TRBD1 (6 bases). The CDR3 covers 15 residues. Germline V gene lookup returns CDR1 SGDLS and CDR2 YYNGEE. V shed 4 bases and J shed 4 bases, with 16 bases lying between them. The DNA for the CDR3 is TGTGCCAGCAGCTTGCTCAGGGGATCGTCAGATACGCAGTATTTT. It specifies CASSLLRGSSDTQYF.

The chain joins TRBV7-6 to TRBJ2-7; possible D gene TRBD1, 6 bases. This CDR3 region has 15 residues. Trimming took off 0 bases at V and 2 bases at J, with 11 bases between the two ends. Germline V gives CDR1 SGHVS, CDR2 FNYEAQ. The CDR3 is CASSLAAGETYEQYF. Written as DNA, the CDR3 is TGTGCCAGCAGCTTAGCGGCAGGGGAGACCTACGAGCAGTACTTC. The full variable domain, rest sourced from reference TRBV7-6 and TRBJ2-7, is GAGVSQSPRYKVTKRGQDVALRCDPISGHVSLYWYRQALGQGPEFLTYFNYEAQQDKSGLPNDRFSAERPEGSISTLTIQRTEQRDSAMYRCASSLAAGETYEQYFGPGTRLTVT.

The chain carries TRBV12-3 or TRBV12-4 and TRBJ2-5, with 7 bases aligning to TRBD2. This CDR3 comprises 15 residues. V was pared by 10 bases and J by 3 bases, with 14 bases of the junction left unmatched. CDR3 DNA sequence: TGTGCCACCAGCGAGAATAGCGGGTTCGAAGAGACCCAGTACTTC. It codes for CATSENSGFEETQYF.

This clonotype was observed a handful of times. V usage is TRBV15 and J usage is TRBJ2-2; TRBD1 aligns across 10 bases. The CDR3 sequence is 15 residues long. CDR1 LNHNV and CDR2 YYDKDF come from the germline V gene (reference sequence). V was clipped by 3 bases and J by 3 bases; unmatched bases: 1. CDR3 region: CATSSGTGDTGELFF. The DNA of the CDR3 is TGTGCCACCAGCAGTGGGACAGGGGACACCGGGGAGCTGTTTTTT.

V is TRBV7-8 and J is TRBJ2-3, with D hard to call. Trimming took off 3 bases at V and 6 bases at J, with 4 bases between the two ends. The CDR3 has 11 residues. Germline V lookup: CDR1 SGHVS, CDR2 FQNEAQ. The CDR3 protein is CASSFRDTQYF. Written as DNA, the CDR3 is TGTGCCAGCAGCTTTAGGGATACGCAGTATTTT.

In this sample, this clonotype turned up once. The chain employs TRBV4-1 and TRBJ1-5; D gene ambiguous. Germline V lookup: CDR1 MGHRA, CDR2 YSYEKL. The CDR3 extends over 12 amino acids. Trimming pared 3 bases from V and 6 bases from J, leaving 6 bases between. CDR3 protein: CASSQGSQPQHF. The DNA for the CDR3 is TGCGCCAGCAGCCAGGGGAGTCAGCCCCAGCATTTT.

This clonotype was found many times. The chain carries TRBV7-3 and TRBJ1-1, with D unresolved. This CDR3 is 14 amino acids long. Between the trimmed V and J ends, which lost 4 bases and 0 bases, there was a span of 9 bases. CDR1 SGHTA and CDR2 FQGTGA come from the germline V gene. CDR3 protein: CASSCRALNTEAFF. Written as DNA, the CDR3 is TGTGCCAGCAGCTGTAGAGCGTTGAACACTGAAGCTTTCTTT.

The chain has TRBV24-1 and TRBJ2-3, with 7 bases fitting TRBD1. The CDR3 consists of 16 residues. Losses at the gene ends were 2 bases for V and 4 bases for J; bases not matched to a gene: 8. Per the germline V gene, CDR1 is KGHDR and CDR2 is SFDVKD. The CDR3 nucleotides read TGTGCCACCAGTGATTCAGTGACAGGGTTTTCAGATACGCAGTATTTT. Its protein product is CATSDSVTGFSDTQYF.

This clonotype was seen only a few times. This chain joins TRBV5-5 and TRBJ2-3; tentatively, D is TRBD1 or TRBD2 (6 bases each). This CDR3 has 14 residues. The V gene's germline CDR1 is SGHKS and CDR2 YYEKEE (reference sequence). V dropped 0 bases and J dropped 3 bases, with 8 bases sitting between them. The CDR3 region has the DNA TGTGCCAGCAGCTTGGAGGGGGGAACAGATACGCAGTATTTT. Translation: CASSLEGGTDTQYF.

To note about this clonotype: One junction end does not reproduce the germline sequence, and a read error may be involved. V usage is TRBV24-1 and J usage is TRBJ2-3; the match to TRBD2 covers 7 bases. Germline V CDR1 and CDR2: KGHDR, SFDVKD. The CDR3 sequence is 15 residues long. The CDR3 loop is CSARDFAGATDTQYF. The CDR3, as DNA: TGCAGTGCTAGAGATTTCGCGGGAGCGACAGATACGCAGTATTTT.

The chain couples TRBV7-9 to TRBJ2-5, with D maybe TRBD1 (6 bases). V dropped 1 base and J dropped 3 bases, with 9 bases sitting between them. Germline loops: CDR1 SEHNR, CDR2 FQNEAQ (reference sequence). The length of the CDR3 is 14 residues. The CDR3 nucleotides are TGTGCCAGCAGCTTAGGGGGGCCTGAAGAGACCCAGTACTTC. It specifies CASSLGGPEETQYF.

This clonotype occurred many times. This sequence joins TRBV6-1 and TRBJ1-5; unclear D gene. Germline V gene sequence: CDR1 MNHNS, CDR2 SASEGT. The length of the CDR3 is 16 residues. The germline V and J ends were trimmed by 1 base and 0 bases, with 10 bases remaining between them. CDR3 bases: TGTGCCAGCAGTGAAGATAGACCATATAGCAATCAGCCCCAGCATTTT. Translating it yields CASSEDRPYSNQPQHF.